This paragraph reports one T cell receptor (beta chain). As yet, its antigen is unknown. The treatment was: roughly 18 received Ad26.COV2.S at low or high dose, single or two shots; about five received placebo; per-sample allocation not given. Sampling was done on day 63 after the first vaccine or placebo injection. Boston provided a donor who was an adult aged 18-55 years. This vaccine is an Ad26 vector that expresses the Wuhan-strain SARS-CoV-2 spike. The table came from immunoSEQ multiplex PCR; TCRdb's copy has only in-frame clones and leaves some out. The profile shows more than 250,000 clones, more than 70% of them singletons. These data come from a study of Ad26.COV2.S vaccination and SARS-CoV-2 variants. CDR3 length: 13 residues. The ends were cut back, 6 bases at V and 0 bases at J, with 3 bases in the middle. Per the germline V gene, CDR1 is SNHLY and CDR2 is FYNNEI. Study-level findings and limits: TCR breadth and depth estimates may have understated total T cell responses. Vaccine recipients posted higher spike-specific TCR breadth than their placebo counterparts.

This receptor was identified in a person between 18 and 60 years old who received the Ad26.COV2.S COVID-19 vaccine or a placebo. The J gene is TRBJ2-6, the V gene TRBV2, with D unresolved. The specimen comprised peripheral blood, sampled in a trial of Ad26.COV2.S vaccine versus placebo. CDR3 in amino acids: CASRFSGANVLTF. The CDR3 coding sequence is TGTGCCAGCAGGTTCTCTGGGGCCAACGTCCTGACTTTC.